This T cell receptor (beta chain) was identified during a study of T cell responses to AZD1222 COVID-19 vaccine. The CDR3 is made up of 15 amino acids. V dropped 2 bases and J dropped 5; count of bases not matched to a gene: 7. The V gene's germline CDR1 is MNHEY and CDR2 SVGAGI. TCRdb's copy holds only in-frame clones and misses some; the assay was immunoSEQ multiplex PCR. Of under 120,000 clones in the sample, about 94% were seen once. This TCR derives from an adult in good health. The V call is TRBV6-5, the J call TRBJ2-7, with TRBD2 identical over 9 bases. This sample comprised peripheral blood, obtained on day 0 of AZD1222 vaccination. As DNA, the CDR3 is TGTGCCAGCAGTTACGAGGGGACTAGCTACGACGAGCAGTACTTC. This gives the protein CASSYEGTSYDEQYF.